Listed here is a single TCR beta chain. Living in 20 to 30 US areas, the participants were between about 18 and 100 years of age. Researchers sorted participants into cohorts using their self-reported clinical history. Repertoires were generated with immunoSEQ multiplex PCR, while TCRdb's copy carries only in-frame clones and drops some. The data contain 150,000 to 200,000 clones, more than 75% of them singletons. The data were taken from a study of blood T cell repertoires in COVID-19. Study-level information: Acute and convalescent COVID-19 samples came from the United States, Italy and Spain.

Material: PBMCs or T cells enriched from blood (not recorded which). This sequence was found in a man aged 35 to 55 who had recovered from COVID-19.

CDR3 sequence reads: CASSRDSGNTIYF. The CDR3 DNA reads as TGCGCCAGCAGCCGGGACTCTGGAAACACCATATATTTT. The chain couples TRBV5-1 to TRBJ1-3; D uncertain. Trimming pared 4 bases from V and 0 bases from J, leaving 5 bases between. Germline V gene data show CDR1 as SGHRS and CDR2 as YFSETQ. The CDR3 is 13 residues long.